This TCR beta chain was observed in a study of OX40 agonist ivuxolimab in advanced cancers. Overall study context: Mean age around 64 years, range roughly 20 to 85; around 80% male.

Some clones are missing from TCRdb's copy, which holds only in-frame ones; the method was immunoSEQ multiplex PCR. The sample has some 69,000 clones; 80% to 95% are singletons. V shed 4 bases and J shed 8 bases, with 19 bases lying between them. Germline V gives CDR1 SGHTS, CDR2 YDEGEE. This CDR3 is built from 15 residues. Study observations and caveats: CD4+ and CD8+ T cells in blood underwent clonal expansion by week 6 at 0.1 to 3.0 mg/kg.

This clone was recorded once. Its antigen remains unknown. The chain uses TRBV5-8 and TRBJ2-1; tentative D call: TRBD2 (6 bases). This clonotype was obtained from an adult with an advanced solid tumor such as melanoma, head and neck, liver or kidney cancer. The material sequenced was CD4+ or CD8+ T cells sorted from blood, taken in a trial of the OX40 agonist ivuxolimab. CDR3 region: CASSPGTYAIYEQFF. The CDR3 DNA reads as TGTGCCAGCAGCCCCGGGACTTACGCTATCTATGAGCAGTTCTTC.